The 31 T cell receptor beta chains given below trace back to one sample, sequenced in a study of blood T cells in healthy people across ages. A second PCR of 7 to 11 cycles used a sample-barcoded 5' primer and a J-beta primer mix. MiXCR was run by TCRdb on the 5' RACE reads, yielding one entry per CDR3 protein. The sample has roughly 1.7 million distinct CDR3 sequences, around 35% seen once. Sequencing was carried out using blood. The receptors come from a woman in her twenties or thirties in good health.

This clonotype was found a few times. The rearrangement joins TRBV5-1 to TRBJ2-5; a possible D gene is TRBD2 (6 bases). Trimming took off 5 bases at V and 5 bases at J, with 22 bases between the two ends. This CDR3 has 16 residues. Germline V gene lookup returns CDR1 SGHRS and CDR2 YFSETQ. The CDR3 spells CASSFAGRTVRETQYF. DNA of the CDR3: TGCGCCAGCAGTTTTGCCGGGAGAACGGTCAGGGAGACCCAGTACTTC.

This clonotype appeared a few times. The J gene is TRBJ1-1, the V gene TRBV11-2; D gene unclear. This CDR3 has 15 residues. The V end lost 5 bases, the J end lost 4 bases, and 17 bases lay between the germline ends. Germline CDR1 and CDR2: SGHAT and FQNNGV. CDR3 DNA sequence: TGTGCCAGCAGCCCCAGGACGGGGAGCATCACTGAAGCTTTCTTT. Protein sequence: CASSPRTGSITEAFF.

This clonotype turned up a few times. The V call is TRBV30, the J call TRBJ1-2, with a possible D match to TRBD1 (5 bases). The CDR3 runs 13 residues. Trimming shortened V by 0 bases and J by 11 bases, and 16 bases separated the two germline ends. CDR1 and CDR2 from the germline V gene are GTSNPN and SVGIG (reference sequence). CDR3 nucleotides: TGTGCCTGGAGTGTATCGGCCAGGGTGTTTTACACCTTC. Translating it yields CAWSVSARVFYTF.

A few counts support this clonotype. The genes are TRBV6-2 or TRBV6-3 and TRBJ2-1, with 10 bases identical to TRBD1. This CDR3 spans 12 amino acids. From germline, CDR1 is MNHEY and CDR2 SVGEGT. Trimming took 6 bases from V and 9 from J; bases not matched to a gene: 2. This CDR3 reads CASSWDRGEQFF. CDR3 DNA: TGTGCCAGCAGCTGGGACAGGGGTGAGCAGTTCTTC.

V and J are TRBV7-2 and TRBJ1-6; D perhaps matches TRBD1 (6 bases). Trimming stripped 3 bases from V and 6 bases from J, with 24 bases between. Germline values: CDR1 SGHTA, CDR2 FQGNSA. The CDR3 runs to 19 residues. As DNA, the CDR3 is TGTGCCAGCAGCTTCAGCCACCCTCCGTACGGGACACTTAATTCACCCCTCCACTTT. Translating gives CASSFSHPPYGTLNSPLHF.

This clonotype was found many times. The V call is TRBV20-1, the J call TRBJ2-7; maybe TRBD2 (5 bases). V lost 0 bases and J 4 bases, leaving 16 bases between the germline ends. CDR3 length equals 15 residues. In germline, CDR1 is DFQATT, CDR2 SNEGSKA (reference sequence). The CDR3 DNA follows: TGCAGTGCTAGAGATCCCATCGGACTGGTGTACGAGCAGTACTTC. It translates to CSARDPIGLVYEQYF.

The chain combines TRBV7-8 with TRBJ2-5, with unresolved D. The J call may be in error: the DNA end matches TRBJ2-7 better. CDR3 size: 15 residues. In germline, CDR1 is SGHVS, CDR2 FQNEAQ. The CDR3 spells CASSNRTPWASEQYF. The CDR3 DNA follows: TGTGCCAGCAGCAATCGGACGCCCTGGGCTTCCGAGCAGTACTTC.

This sequence joins TRBV7-2 and TRBJ2-4; perhaps TRBD1 as D (5 bases). V lost 1 base to trimming and J lost 13 bases, with 17 bases between them. The CDR3 length is 14 residues. Germline assignment: CDR1 SGHTA and CDR2 FQGNSA. The CDR3 here is CASSLGGASYGQYF. CDR3 coding DNA: TGTGCCAGCAGCTTAGGTGGGGCCTCCTACGGGCAGTACTTC.

The chain couples TRBV4-1 to TRBJ1-4; D is unresolved. The CDR3 contains 13 residues. V lost 2 bases, J lost 8 bases, and 9 bases lay in between. Per the germline V gene, CDR1 is MGHRA and CDR2 is YSYEKL. The CDR3 reads CASSQLLGEKLFF. The DNA of the CDR3 is TGCGCCAGCAGCCAATTACTCGGGGAAAAACTGTTTTTT.

V usage is TRBV10-2 and J usage is TRBJ2-7, with D possibly TRBD1 on 6 matching bases. The germline V and J ends were trimmed by 8 bases and 1 base, with 9 bases remaining between them. This CDR3 spans 12 amino acids. Per germline, CDR1 WSHSY and CDR2 SAAADI. The CDR3 sequence: CASWDTSYEQYF. In DNA form, the CDR3 reads TGCGCCAGCTGGGACACTTCCTACGAGCAGTACTTC.

V usage is TRBV6-1 and J usage is TRBJ1-2; 8 nucleotides agree with TRBD1. The CDR3 is made up of 14 amino acids. The germline CDR1 and CDR2 sequences are MNHNS and SASEGT. Trimming took 6 bases from V and 4 from J; bases not matched to a gene: 7. In DNA form, the CDR3 reads TGTGCCAGCAGGGACAGGGAAGTGTTCTATGGCTACACCTTC. It is translated as CASRDREVFYGYTF.

This clonotype was counted only a few times. The rearrangement joins TRBV27 to TRBJ1-1, with D hard to call. The CDR3 totals 13 residues. The germline CDR1 and CDR2 sequences are MNHEY and SMNVEV (reference sequence). V lost 3 bases, J lost 6 bases, and 11 bases lay in between. In DNA form, the CDR3 reads TGTGCCAGCAGTTTTACCGGTGTCTCTGAAGCTTTCTTT. This gives the protein CASSFTGVSEAFF.

This clonotype was observed at least ten times. The chain combines TRBV4-1 with TRBJ2-7; D is undetermined. The V end was cut by 4 bases, the J end by 1 base, with 23 bases between. Germline-derived CDR1 and CDR2 are MGHRA and YSYEKL. The CDR3 has 18 amino acids. The CDR3 region is CASSPVVGGVGPSYEQYF. The CDR3 DNA follows: TGCGCCAGCAGCCCAGTAGTAGGCGGAGTAGGACCTTCCTACGAGCAGTACTTC.

This clonotype showed up just a few times. V is TRBV7-9 and J is TRBJ2-7, with D possibly matching TRBD1 (5 bases). Germline V gene lookup returns CDR1 SEHNR and CDR2 FQNEAQ (reference sequence). V was cut by 3 bases and J by 0 bases, with 9 bases left in between. The CDR3 length is 14 residues. The CDR3 loop reads CASSLPTDSYEQYF. CDR3 nucleotide sequence: TGTGCCAGCAGCTTGCCGACAGACTCCTACGAGCAGTACTTC.

V is TRBV28 and J is TRBJ1-1, with 7 bases matching TRBD1. The V segment lost 5 bases and the J segment 7 bases; nucleotides outside the gene matches: 13. The germline CDR1 and CDR2 sequences are MDHEN and SYDVKM. The CDR3 is 15 residues long. The DNA of the CDR3 is TGTGCCAGCAGTGAGAGCCAGGGGTCAGGGGGTGAAGCTTTCTTT. Translated: CASSESQGSGGEAFF.

The table lists this clonotype with many counts. V gene TRBV7-2 combines with J gene TRBJ2-4; maybe TRBD1 (6 bases). From germline, CDR1 is SGHTA and CDR2 FQGNSA. Between the trimmed V and J ends, which lost 6 bases and 0 bases, there was a span of 15 bases. This CDR3 is 16 amino acids long. As DNA, the CDR3 is TGTGCCAGCAGAGATGGGCAGGGGCTAGCCAAAAACATTCAGTACTTC. Translated, it gives CASRDGQGLAKNIQYF.

The gene calls are TRBV7-2 and TRBJ2-7; the D gene is possibly TRBD2 (6 bases). Trimming cost V 4 bases and J 3 bases, with 13 bases left between them. The CDR3 spans 14 residues. The germline V gene has CDR1 SGHTA and CDR2 FQGNSA. The CDR3 loop is CASSSPGLLYEQYF. The CDR3 nucleotides read TGTGCCAGCAGCTCTCCGGGACTCCTCTACGAGCAGTACTTC.

Worth noting for this clonotype: Germline is not matched at one junction end, which may reflect a read error. The J gene is TRBJ2-1, the V gene TRBV10-3; 8 bases match TRBD2. The CDR3 has 15 amino acids. From germline, CDR1 is ENHRY and CDR2 SYGVKD. CDR3 amino acids: CATLSRTSSYNEQFF. In DNA, the CDR3 is TGTGCCACGCTGTCTCGGACTAGCTCCTACAATGAGCAATTCTTC.

This clonotype was seen a few times. This chain joins TRBV20-1 and TRBJ2-1, with TRBD1 matching 10 bases. This CDR3 is 16 amino acids long. CDR1 and CDR2 from the germline V gene are DFQATT and SNEGSKA (reference sequence). The junction had 10 bases not matched to a gene; V was cut back by 6 bases and J by 2 bases. CDR3 in DNA: TGCAGTGCAATCACGACAGGGGGCCGGGCCTACAATGAGCAGTTCTTC. This sequence encodes CSAITTGGRAYNEQFF.

The chain carries TRBV3-1 and TRBJ1-1, with D hard to call. The CDR3 spans 13 residues. Germline V gene lookup returns CDR1 LGHDT and CDR2 YNNKEL (reference sequence). Trimming took 4 bases from V and 4 from J, leaving 10 bases between them. The CDR3 spells CASSPKAVTEAFF. The CDR3 DNA reads TGTGCCAGCAGCCCCAAGGCGGTCACTGAAGCTTTCTTT.

This clonotype was recorded many times. The chain is built from TRBV5-1 and TRBJ2-3; D is possibly TRBD2 (6 bases). V was clipped by 4 bases and J by 4 bases, with 10 bases between them. The germline CDR1 and CDR2 sequences are SGHRS and YFSETQ. The CDR3 runs 13 residues. The CDR3 reads CASSLGGPDTQYF. The CDR3, as DNA: TGCGCCAGCAGCCTCGGGGGTCCAGATACGCAGTATTTT. The full variable domain, in which reference TRBV5-1 and TRBJ2-3 provide the parts outside the CDR3, is KAGVTQTPRYLIKTRGQQVTLSCSPISGHRSVSWYQQTPGQGLQFLFEYFSETQRNKGNFPGRFSGRQFSNSRSEMNVSTLELGDSALYLCASSLGGPDTQYFGPGTRLTVL.

About this clonotype: One end of the junction fails to match germline, which may point to a read error. The chain links TRBV6-1 to TRBJ1-2; a possible D gene is TRBD1 (6 bases). The CDR3 sequence is 15 residues long. Germline values: CDR1 MNHNS, CDR2 SASEGT. In DNA, the CDR3 is TGTGTCAGCAGTGAATGGCAGGGGAGAAACTATGGCTACACCTTC. This sequence encodes CVSSEWQGRNYGYTF.

Only a few counts were recorded for this clonotype. The chain joins TRBV27 to TRBJ2-7; TRBD2 is a possible D gene (7 bases). The length of the CDR3 is 16 residues. V lost 3 bases and J lost 5, with 20 bases in between. CDR1 and CDR2 (germline): MNHEY, SMNVEV (reference sequence). As DNA, the CDR3 is TGTGCCAGCAGTTTTTCAGTCAGGGGACTAAGGCACGAGCAGTACTTC. It yields the protein CASSFSVRGLRHEQYF.

This clonotype was recorded many times. The CDR3 bases are TGTGCCGGAGAGGACAGGGCTGGGACCCAGTACTTC. This translates into CAGEDRAGTQYF. The J gene is TRBJ2-5, the V gene TRBV7-8; 8 bases map to TRBD1. Germline V CDR1 and CDR2: SGHVS, FQNEAQ. CDR3 length: 12 amino acids. V shed 11 bases and J 7 bases; nucleotides not matched to a gene: 9.

This chain connects TRBV15 to TRBJ2-5; the D is unclear. TRBJ2-7 matches the DNA end more closely, so the J call is doubtful. Per the germline V gene, CDR1 is LNHNV and CDR2 is YYDKDF (reference sequence). The length of the CDR3 is 17 residues. The CDR3 DNA follows: TGTGCCACCAGCAGAGATAAATGGCGGATAGAGACCTACGAGCAGTACTTC. As protein: CATSRDKWRIETYEQYF.

In its sample, this clonotype was seen a few times. The gene calls are TRBV4-1 and TRBJ2-5; 7 positions agree with TRBD2. V trimming: 1 base; J trimming: 4 bases; junction bases outside the gene matches: 12. Germline V gives CDR1 MGHRA, CDR2 YSYEKL. The CDR3 is made up of 17 amino acids. CDR3 DNA: TGCGCCAGCAGCCAAGTGAAAGGGAGGGCCGGTCGAGAGACCCAGTACTTC. As protein: CASSQVKGRAGRETQYF.

The genes are TRBV5-5 and TRBJ1-6, with D perhaps TRBD1 (6 bases). CDR1 is SGHKS, CDR2 YYEKEE, per germline (reference sequence). V was pared by 6 bases and J by 8 bases, with 12 bases between. The CDR3 is made up of 13 amino acids. This CDR3 is CASNTRQDSPLHF. CDR3 DNA: TGTGCCAGCAACACCCGACAGGATTCACCCCTCCACTTT.

This clonotype has only a few counts. This sequence joins TRBV20-1 and TRBJ2-7, with TRBD2 identical over 13 bases. V lost 5 bases, J lost 3 bases, and 7 bases stayed unmatched. CDR1 and CDR2 from the germline V gene are DFQATT and SNEGSKA (reference sequence). The CDR3 has 15 amino acids. CDR3 in DNA: TGCAGTGCTTCCTCGACTAGCGGGAGGCTCTACGAGCAGTACTTC. This sequence encodes CSASSTSGRLYEQYF.

This clonotype was counted a few times. The V and J genes are TRBV28 and TRBJ2-1, with TRBD1 identical over 7 bases. Germline values: CDR1 MDHEN, CDR2 SYDVKM. Unmatched junction bases numbered 8, after V lost 4 bases and J lost 5 bases. The CDR3 loop spans 15 amino acids. CDR3 in amino acids: CASSYYRGPNNEQFF. CDR3 nucleotides: TGTGCCAGCAGTTACTACAGGGGCCCGAACAATGAGCAGTTCTTC.

This clonotype has only a few counts. V gene TRBV12-3 or TRBV12-4 combines with J gene TRBJ1-2; 7 bases align to TRBD1. This CDR3 region has 15 residues. V gave up 5 bases and J gave up 8 bases; unmatched junction bases: 14. CDR3 in DNA: TGTGCCAGCAGTGCCCAACCGGGACAGAGAGGCGGCTACACCTTC. It codes for CASSAQPGQRGGYTF.

The chain couples TRBV6-6 to TRBJ1-5; no definite D call. Trimming shortened V by 0 bases and J by 2 bases, and 5 bases separated the two germline ends. In germline, CDR1 is MNHNY, CDR2 SVGAGI (reference sequence). The CDR3 runs 14 residues. For the CDR3, the DNA is TGTGCCAGCAGTTACTCGCAGGGCAATCAGCCCCAGCATTTT. Translating it yields CASSYSQGNQPQHF.